The T cell receptor (beta chain) under discussion was sequenced for a study of a mutant IDH1 vaccine in newly diagnosed glioma. General observations from the study: Top peripheral T cell clonotype shifts appeared unrelated to pseudoprogression.

V gave up 3 bases and J gave up 4 bases, with 7 bases separating them. The germline V gene has CDR1 SGHTA and CDR2 FQGTGA. There are 13 residues in the CDR3. The time point: week 35, safety follow-up. In the vaccine, a single dose held 300 ug of the mutant IDH1 20-mer peptide, along with topical imiquimod. Astrocytomas found in donors were new, WHO grade 3 or 4, IDH1-mutant and ATRX-lost. With regard to this clone: Its antigen is undetermined.

Produced via immunoSEQ multiplex PCR; TCRdb's table is partial and in-frame only. The top ten clones hold 2% of a sample with some 71,000 clones, 70% to 90% of them seen once. The receptor was derived from a man aged 25 to 45 with glioma. The V call is TRBV7-3, the J call TRBJ2-1; D remains unclear. The sequencing used PBMCs, collected from a glioma patient whose treatment included an IDH1 peptide vaccine. The CDR3 here is CASSFGEYNEQFF. CDR3 coding DNA: TGTGCCAGCAGCTTCGGCGAGTACAATGAGCAGTTCTTC.